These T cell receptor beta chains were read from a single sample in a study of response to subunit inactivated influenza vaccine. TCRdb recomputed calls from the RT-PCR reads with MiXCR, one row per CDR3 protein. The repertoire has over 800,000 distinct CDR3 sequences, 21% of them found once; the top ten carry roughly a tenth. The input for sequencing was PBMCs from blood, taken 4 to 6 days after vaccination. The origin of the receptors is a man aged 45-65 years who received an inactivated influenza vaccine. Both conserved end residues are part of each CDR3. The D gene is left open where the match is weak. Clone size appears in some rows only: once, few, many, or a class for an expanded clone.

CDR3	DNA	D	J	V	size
CASSPGGDTEAFF	TGTGCCAGCAGCCCTGGGGGGGACACTGAAGCTTTCTTT	.	TRBJ1-1	TRBV6-1	.
CSAYPAGGTYEQYF	TGCAGTGCGTATCCAGCGGGAGGCACCTACGAGCAGTACTTC	TRBD2	TRBJ2-7	TRBV20-1	.
CASSPRGDANYGYTF	TGTGCCAGTTCTCCACGTGGAGATGCTAACTATGGCTACACCTTC	.	TRBJ1-2	TRBV6-1	.
CASTLSGGGGYTF	TGTGCCAGCACCCTGAGCGGGGGGGGCGGCTACACCTTC	.	TRBJ1-2	TRBV28	.
CASSRIHEAFF	TGCGCCAGCAGTCGTATACATGAAGCTTTCTTT	.	TRBJ1-1	TRBV23-1	.
CASSRTSGRYTDTQYF	TGCGCCAGCAGCCGGACTAGCGGGAGATACACAGATACGCAGTATTTT	TRBD2	TRBJ2-3	TRBV5-1	few
CSARDTRSTDTQYF	TGCAGTGCTAGGGACACCCGAAGCACAGATACGCAGTATTTT	.	TRBJ2-3	TRBV20-1	.
CASSLWVGTGDTGELFF	TGTGCCAGCAGTTTGTGGGTTGGGACAGGGGACACCGGGGAGCTGTTTTTT	TRBD1	TRBJ2-2	TRBV27	few
CSGVAGVDTQYF	TGCAGTGGGGTAGCGGGAGTAGATACGCAGTATTTT	TRBD2	TRBJ2-3	TRBV20-1	.
CASSDQGEGPYEQFF	TGTGCCAGCAGTGACCAGGGGGAGGGCCCCTATGAGCAGTTCTTC	.	TRBJ2-1	TRBV6-1	.
CASSLDGNSGNTIYF	TGCGCCAGCAGCTTGGATGGGAACTCTGGAAACACCATATATTTT	.	TRBJ1-3	TRBV5-1	.
CSGGHYEQYF	TGCAGTGGAGGGCACTACGAGCAGTACTTC	.	TRBJ2-7	TRBV20-1	.
CASSLNRAQETQYF	TGTGCCAGCAGTTTGAACAGGGCCCAAGAGACCCAGTACTTC	.	TRBJ2-5	TRBV27	.
CASTRGTSGSTGELFF	TGTGCCAGCACCAGAGGGACTAGCGGGAGTACCGGGGAGCTGTTTTTT	TRBD2	TRBJ2-2	TRBV6-1	few
CASSPWDRVGNYGYTF	TGTGCCAGTAGTCCCTGGGACAGGGTGGGGAACTATGGCTACACCTTC	TRBD1	TRBJ1-2	TRBV19	few
CASSLTSGTQETQYF	TGCGCCAGCAGCTTGACTAGCGGGACACAAGAGACCCAGTACTTC	TRBD2	TRBJ2-5	TRBV5-1	many
CASSLAGTGYEKLFF	TGCGCCAGCAGCTTGGCCGGGACAGGATATGAAAAACTGTTTTTT	TRBD1	TRBJ1-4	TRBV5-1	.
CSARAAVTVSNQPQHF	TGCAGTGCTAGAGCCGCGGTTACAGTTAGCAATCAGCCCCAGCATTTT	.	TRBJ1-5	TRBV20-1	.
CSANSGGSYEQYF	TGCAGTGCCAATAGCGGGGGAAGTTACGAGCAGTACTTC	TRBD2	TRBJ2-7	TRBV20-1	few
CASSYSPTDTQYF	TGTGCCAGCAGTTACTCGCCTACAGATACGCAGTATTTT	.	TRBJ2-3	TRBV6-5	.
CASSIQAYSPNEQFF	TGTGCCAGCAGCATCCAAGCTTACTCGCCCAATGAGCAGTTCTTC	.	TRBJ2-1	TRBV7-2	.
CSVARQGHTEAFF	TGCAGCGTTGCTCGCCAGGGGCACACTGAAGCTTTCTTT	.	TRBJ1-1	TRBV29-1	many
CASSLEGKRGNTIYF	TGTGCCAGCAGTTTAGAGGGGAAGAGGGGAAACACCATATATTTT	.	TRBJ1-3	TRBV27	.
CASSFTVSSTDTQYF	TGCGCCAGCAGCTTCACGGTTAGCAGCACAGATACGCAGTATTTT	.	TRBJ2-3	TRBV4-3	few
CASSRPTGITDTQYF	TGTGCCAGCAGCCGTCCGACAGGAATCACAGATACGCAGTATTTT	.	TRBJ2-3	TRBV12-3/TRBV12-4	few
CASSLVPGGQYEQYF	TGCGCCAGCAGCTTGGTACCGGGAGGGCAATACGAGCAGTACTTC	TRBD2	TRBJ2-7	TRBV5-1	few
CASKRTGSDTGELFF	TGTGCCAGCAAGCGGACAGGGTCCGACACCGGGGAGCTGTTTTTT	TRBD1	TRBJ2-2	TRBV12-3/TRBV12-4	few
CASSELDYEQYF	TGTGCCAGCAGTGAATTAGACTACGAGCAGTACTTC	.	TRBJ2-7	TRBV6-1	.
CASSTRTGALHNTEAFF	TGTGCCAGTAGTACACGGACAGGGGCGCTACACAACACTGAAGCTTTCTTT	TRBD1	TRBJ1-1	TRBV19	.
CASSIGQNQPQHF	TGTGCCAGTAGTATAGGACAAAATCAGCCCCAGCATTTT	.	TRBJ1-5	TRBV19	.
CASSLDLAAEQYF	TGTGCCAGCAGCTTAGATCTGGCGGCCGAGCAGTACTTC	.	TRBJ2-7	TRBV11-2	few
CASSYSTAGRNSPLHF	TGTGCCAGCAGTTACTCGACGGCGGGAAGAAATTCACCCCTCCACTTT	.	TRBJ1-6	TRBV6-2/TRBV6-3	.
CSARLEGGLQNIQYF	TGCAGTGCTAGGCTAGAGGGAGGGCTCCAAAACATTCAGTACTTC	TRBD2	TRBJ2-4	TRBV20-1	.
CATSDPTGARGYTF	TGTGCCACCAGTGACCCTACAGGGGCTCGAGGCTACACCTTC	TRBD1	TRBJ1-2	TRBV24-1	.
CSAPPPGLAGGVDTQYF	TGCAGTGCGCCGCCCCCCGGACTAGCGGGAGGAGTAGATACGCAGTATTTT	TRBD2	TRBJ2-3	TRBV20-1	.
CASSSHPYRARGGETQYF	TGTGCCAGCAGCTCACATCCATACCGGGCCCGCGGGGGAGAGACCCAGTACTTC	TRBD2	TRBJ2-5	TRBV7-8	few
CASSPPRDRVSYGYTF	TGTGCCAGCAGCCCGCCCCGGGACAGGGTCTCCTATGGCTACACCTTC	TRBD1	TRBJ1-2	TRBV7-8	.
CASTPGGYHKLAKNIQYF	TGTGCCAGTACCCCCGGGGGTTACCACAAGTTAGCCAAAAACATTCAGTACTTC	.	TRBJ2-4	TRBV19	.
CASGGVLLADTQYF	TGTGCCAGCGGTGGGGTCTTACTCGCAGATACGCAGTATTTT	.	TRBJ2-3	TRBV28	few
CASSWTGGYDTEAFF	TGTGCCAGCAGTTGGACAGGGGGCTATGACACTGAAGCTTTCTTT	TRBD1	TRBJ1-1	TRBV6-2/TRBV6-3	.
CASSFASQETQYF	TGTGCCAGCAGTTTTGCCAGCCAAGAGACCCAGTACTTC	.	TRBJ2-5	TRBV12-3/TRBV12-4	.
CASSKEAPRNYEQYF	TGTGCCAGCAGCAAAGAGGCCCCACGGAACTACGAGCAGTACTTC	.	TRBJ2-7	TRBV21-1	.
CASKREGGLGGETQYF	TGTGCCAGCAAGCGGGAAGGAGGACTAGGAGGAGAGACCCAGTACTTC	TRBD2	TRBJ2-5	TRBV7-2	few
CASSPTAGGVNEQFF	TGTGCCAGCAGCCCCACAGCGGGAGGCGTCAATGAGCAGTTCTTC	TRBD2	TRBJ2-1	TRBV6-4	.
CSARDGASPGANVLTF	TGCAGTGCTAGAGATGGGGCAAGCCCTGGGGCCAACGTCCTGACTTTC	.	TRBJ2-6	TRBV20-1	few
CSVEHPGAGQSEQYF	TGCAGCGTTGAACACCCTGGGGCAGGGCAATCCGAGCAGTACTTC	.	TRBJ2-7	TRBV29-1	many
CATSKHGDEQFF	TGTGCCACCAGCAAGCACGGGGACGAGCAGTTCTTC	.	TRBJ2-1	TRBV15	.
CASSGRGLRTREQYF	TGTGCCAGCAGTGGCAGGGGTTTGAGGACAAGGGAGCAGTACTTC	.	TRBJ2-7	TRBV12-3/TRBV12-4	many
CASSSSGGRTDTQYF	TGTGCCAGCAGCTCAAGCGGGGGCCGCACAGATACGCAGTATTTT	TRBD2	TRBJ2-3	TRBV7-2	many
CASSYSGASSGANVLTF	TGTGCCAGCAGCTATAGCGGGGCTAGCTCTGGGGCCAACGTCCTGACTTTC	TRBD2	TRBJ2-6	TRBV7-2	few
CSAKPGHTNTGELFF	TGCAGCGCAAAACCGGGACACACGAACACCGGGGAGCTGTTTTTT	.	TRBJ2-2	TRBV29-1	.
CASSHATANYGYTF	TGTGCCAGCAGCCACGCGACAGCAAACTATGGCTACACCTTC	.	TRBJ1-2	TRBV11-2	.
CASSPNLGFVMRETQYF	TGTGCCAGCAGCCCAAACTTAGGGTTTGTGATGCGAGAGACCCAGTACTTC	.	TRBJ2-5	TRBV9	few
CASRATGAATEAFF	TGTGCCAGCAGGGCGACAGGGGCCGCCACTGAAGCTTTCTTT	TRBD1	TRBJ1-1	TRBV12-3/TRBV12-4	.
CASSLETDQQYF	TGTGCCAGCAGCTTAGAAACCGACCAGCAGTACTTC	.	TRBJ2-7	TRBV7-9	few
CATSATGTSRETQYF	TGTGCCACCAGTGCGACCGGGACTAGTCGGGAGACCCAGTACTTC	TRBD2	TRBJ2-5	TRBV24-1	.
CASSSPRRFGYTF	TGTGCCAGCAGCTCCCCCCGCAGGTTTGGCTACACCTTC	.	TRBJ1-2	TRBV7-2	few
CASSEDGGGRPRETQYF	TGTGCCAGCAGTGAAGATGGGGGTGGGAGGCCAAGAGAGACCCAGTACTTC	.	TRBJ2-5	TRBV6-1	few
CASSLGTWAGDYYNEQFF	TGTGCCAGCAGCTTAGGCACGTGGGCGGGAGATTATTACAATGAGCAGTTCTTC	TRBD2	TRBJ2-1	TRBV11-1	.
CASSPSPGRGETQYF	TGCGCCAGCAGCCCGTCTCCGGGAAGGGGGGAGACCCAGTACTTC	.	TRBJ2-5	TRBV5-1	.